A selection of T cell receptor beta chains follows, all from one sample in a study of CD8 T cells in ankylosing spondylitis. One entry per CDR3 protein results from TCRdb running MiXCR on the 5' RACE reads. The sample lists some 270,000 distinct CDR3 sequences, 15% to 20% occurring once. Sequences were obtained from blood, either unsorted or a sorted T cell fraction (not recorded which). These receptors all come from a male donor with ankylosing spondylitis or in good health (not recorded which). Both conserved end residues are part of each CDR3. A D gene is named only where the DNA matches it firmly. Rows may omit the clone size; those that give it use once, few, many or a size class.

j_call d_call v_call clone_size cdr3_aa cdr3_nt
TRBJ2-1 TRBD2 TRBV10-3 few CAITLGTSGRAGEQFF TGTGCCATCACCCTCGGGACTAGCGGGAGGGCTGGTGAGCAGTTCTTC
TRBJ2-2 NA TRBV12-3/TRBV12-4 few CASSPGIEGRPGELFF TGTGCCAGCAGCCCGGGGATAGAGGGTCGGCCCGGGGAGCTGTTTTTT
TRBJ1-2 NA TRBV10-3 once CAITPDMTVESQDYGYTF TGTGCCATCACCCCAGACATGACGGTCGAAAGTCAGGACTATGGCTACACCTTC
TRBJ1-1 TRBD1 TRBV5-6 few CASSSGQGRSDTEAFF TGTGCCAGCAGCTCTGGACAGGGGAGATCGGACACTGAAGCTTTCTTT
TRBJ2-1 TRBD2 TRBV4-2 few CASSLPTPGLASNEQFF TGTGCCAGCAGCCTCCCAACCCCGGGACTAGCGAGCAATGAGCAGTTCTTC
TRBJ1-2 NA TRBV4-3 NA CASSQDKTIGGGYTF TGCGCCAGCAGCCAAGACAAAACCATCGGGGGTGGCTACACCTTC
TRBJ1-1 NA TRBV5-1 few CASSYGTSSEAFF TGCGCCAGCAGTTACGGGACCTCTTCTGAAGCTTTCTTT
TRBJ2-1 NA TRBV19 NA CASSITQNNEQFF TGTGCCAGTAGTATAACCCAGAACAATGAGCAGTTCTTC
TRBJ1-1 NA TRBV4-1 few CASSQPTLENTEAFF TGCGCCAGCAGCCAACCGACGTTGGAGAACACTGAAGCTTTCTTT
TRBJ2-1 TRBD2 TRBV5-1 many CASSLWGLAGPPYNEQFF TGCGCCAGCAGCTTGTGGGGACTAGCGGGACCCCCCTACAATGAGCAGTTCTTC
TRBJ2-1 NA TRBV4-3 many CASSQDLGGGSDEQFF TGCGCCAGCAGCCAAGATCTCGGGGGAGGTAGCGATGAGCAGTTCTTC
TRBJ1-5 TRBD1 TRBV6-1 NA CASSETGVQPQHF TGTGCCAGCAGTGAGACAGGGGTCCAGCCCCAGCATTTT
TRBJ2-1 NA TRBV12-3/TRBV12-4 few CASSPLLGSYNEQFF TGTGCCAGCAGTCCCCTACTCGGATCCTACAATGAGCAGTTCTTC
TRBJ2-2 NA TRBV12-3/TRBV12-4 many CASSLSGDGTGELFF TGTGCCAGCAGTTTAAGTGGAGATGGCACCGGGGAGCTGTTTTTT
TRBJ1-4 NA TRBV7-6 NA CASSLGVNEKLFF TGTGCCAGCAGCTTAGGGGTTAATGAAAAACTGTTTTTT
TRBJ2-7 NA TRBV29-1 NA CSVAIPTTESYEQYF TGCAGCGTTGCAATTCCGACCACCGAATCTTACGAGCAGTACTTC
TRBJ2-7 NA TRBV12-3/TRBV12-4 NA CASSLFSQTYEQYF TGTGCCAGCAGTTTATTCTCACAGACCTACGAGCAGTACTTC
TRBJ2-1 TRBD2 TRBV10-3 NA CAIGTSGSYNEQFF TGTGCCATCGGGACTAGCGGGTCTTACAATGAGCAGTTCTTC
TRBJ1-1 TRBD1 TRBV29-1 many CSVWGVQGATEAFF TGCAGCGTTTGGGGCGTGCAGGGGGCTACTGAAGCTTTCTTT
TRBJ2-3 NA TRBV4-1 few CASSPPFGRDTDTQYF TGCGCCAGCAGCCCCCCTTTCGGGCGGGACACAGATACGCAGTATTTT
TRBJ2-5 TRBD1 TRBV6-1 few CASSPGQGVLETQYF TGTGCCAGCAGTCCGGGACAGGGCGTTTTAGAGACCCAGTACTTC
TRBJ2-7 TRBD2 TRBV27 NA CASSLYSGTPSGEQYF TGTGCCAGCAGTTTATATAGCGGGACCCCTTCGGGCGAGCAGTACTTC
TRBJ1-2 NA TRBV9 NA CASSVFPLDGYTF TGTGCCAGCAGCGTATTTCCATTGGATGGCTACACCTTC
TRBJ1-1 NA TRBV20-1 NA CSAILPGGGNTEAFF TGCAGTGCTATCCTCCCCGGCGGGGGGAACACTGAAGCTTTCTTT
TRBJ2-7 NA TRBV25-1 few CASSELGGNEQYF TGTGCCAGCAGTGAACTGGGAGGCAACGAGCAGTACTTC
TRBJ2-2 NA TRBV12-1 NA CASSLLPRGGTGELFF TGTGCCAGCAGCCTACTCCCGAGGGGCGGGACCGGGGAGCTGTTTTTT
TRBJ2-1 TRBD2 TRBV7-9 NA CASSLWGGVHSYNEQFF TGTGCCAGCAGCTTATGGGGGGGGGTTCATAGCTACAATGAGCAGTTCTTC
TRBJ2-1 NA TRBV7-8 NA CASSLRETGNEQFF TGTGCCAGCAGCCTACGGGAGACGGGGAATGAGCAGTTCTTC
TRBJ2-6 NA TRBV25-1 NA CASARGSGANVLTF TGTGCCAGCGCCAGGGGTTCTGGGGCCAACGTCCTGACTTTC
TRBJ2-4 TRBD1 TRBV20-1 NA CSARRTGDELAKNIQYF TGCAGTGCTAGGAGGACAGGGGATGAACTAGCCAAAAACATTCAGTACTTC
TRBJ2-3 NA TRBV27 few CASSFYKGSTDTQYF TGTGCCAGCAGTTTCTATAAAGGGTCCACAGATACGCAGTATTTT
TRBJ2-1 NA TRBV4-1 many CASSQGRGSYNEQFF TGCGCCAGCAGCCAAGGCAGGGGCTCCTACAATGAGCAGTTCTTC
TRBJ1-1 NA TRBV7-6 NA CASSRAGATEAFF TGTGCCAGCAGCCGCGCGGGGGCCACTGAAGCTTTCTTT
TRBJ2-6 NA TRBV29-1 NA CSSRGAGANVLTF TGCAGCTCTCGAGGGGCTGGGGCCAACGTCCTGACTTTC
TRBJ2-1 TRBD2 TRBV5-6 NA CASSSGTSGRQFF TGTGCCAGCAGCAGTGGGACTAGCGGCCGACAGTTCTTC
TRBJ1-1 NA TRBV12-3/TRBV12-4 NA CASSLGWIAEAFF TGTGCCAGCAGTTTAGGTTGGATTGCTGAAGCTTTCTTT
TRBJ2-7 NA TRBV20-1 NA CSAPDGVTYEQYF TGCAGTGCCCCAGACGGGGTGACCTACGAGCAGTACTTC
TRBJ1-3 NA TRBV12-3/TRBV12-4 many CASIGPTSGNTIYF TGTGCCAGCATTGGGCCCACCTCTGGAAACACCATATATTTT
TRBJ2-7 NA TRBV10-3 NA CAISEVIGSPPYEQYF TGTGCCATCAGTGAGGTTATCGGGAGTCCTCCCTACGAGCAGTACTTC